This TCR beta chain came from a study of cytomegalovirus exposure and HLA in healthy donors (dated by TCRdb to about 2017). Some background on the complete study: In an earlier analysis of roughly 500 of the donors, around 300 Gb of sequence data and just under 120 million unique TCR beta sequences from 180 million or so T cells were reported. Across some 400 genotyped donors of the cohort, an average of about 200,000 unique TCR beta nucleotide sequences per donor were sequenced, and 15% to 20% of those sequences were non-productive. A later genetic analysis took genome-wide SNP genotypes for about 55% of the 666 donors and used that subset as a discovery cohort. All discovery cohort repertoires had been generated on a single sequencing platform. An earlier analysis of around 640 of the donors used high-throughput TCR beta sequencing to judge whether each TCR beta V gene segment behaved as functional or pseudogenic. The study combined high-throughput TCR immunosequencing, statistical association of individual TCRs with disease status, and machine learning to predict cytomegalovirus infection status. Typing coverage differed by locus: A, B, C, DRB1 and DQB1 were typed in roughly 620-630 donors, DQA1 in 522, DPA1 in approximately 610, and DPB1 in around 440. In a later analysis, previously published TCR beta repertoires from several hundred donors were re-analyzed and high-resolution HLA genotyping was added so that TCR occurrence patterns could be studied. The study aimed to test whether cataloging public T cell receptors could reveal signatures of past pathogen exposure. Roughly 300 gigabases of sequencing data and approximately 85 million unique TCR sequences were included in an early release covering several hundred HLA-typed donors. Class I and class II HLA loci were covered by the typing at four-digit resolution. The study profiled the T cell repertoires of about 640 subjects by immunosequencing and related them to cytomegalovirus serostatus. Along with the roughly 610-subject first cohort, a separate validation cohort of over a hundred different subjects was used. In the later analysis, no new phenotypic data were used to find candidate immune exposures; instead, reliance was placed on TCR beta sequences and their occurrence across donors. Donor age, sex, ethnicity and CMV serostatus were compiled together with the repertoire data. About five DR-DQ haplotypes were treated as single units for association and clustering because of strong linkage in the cohort. The genetic ancestry cluster associated with self-reported Caucasian donors included around 76% of the roughly 380 genotyped donors.

Regarding this clone: It lacks a known antigen. No per-base quality is available; no much larger clone lies one base away.

Paper-wide results and their limitations: A later analysis associated about 17,000 TCR beta sequences with specific HLA alleles at a false discovery rate of 0.05. A further reported finding was that TCR beta sequences accurately predicted the HLA-A and HLA-B alleles for most subjects in the first cohort. Across donors, most TCR sequences were observed very rarely, whereas some public TCRs were present in many individuals. Strong co-occurrence of HLA alleles, especially DR and DQ, made assigning TCR associations to individual alleles difficult. Several of the top co-occurrence clusters appeared to be linked to parvovirus B19, influenza, CMV and Epstein-Barr virus, according to a later analysis. The authors suggested that the approach could potentially be generalized to other disease states and immunological phenotypes. This cohort had only TCR beta chains sequenced, and the lack of alpha or paired-chain data limited which features could be detected. Because the 87-base-pair reads could not distinguish some IMGT-functional V segments, including TRBV6-2 and TRBV6-3, those segments were excluded. A total of 164 TCR beta chains were listed by the study as associated with cytomegalovirus. In a later analysis, the rate of TCR association differed among HLA loci, with DRB1 alleles having the most associated TCRs and HLA-C alleles having the fewest. In a later analysis, HLA-associated TCR beta chains showed more clonal expansion and lower generation probabilities than non-associated chains that were equally common. Immune exposure information for the cohort was limited to CMV serostatus. Because HLA typing was unavailable for some donors at each locus, only the typed subset was used in association tests. In an earlier analysis of about 600 of the donors, most TCR beta V segments appeared in productive rearrangements about 87% or about 30% of the time, broadly matching IMGT annotations. Sequencing depth was assumed to be roughly uniform across donors in the presence/absence analyses, though that assumption may not hold. Linkage disequilibrium might explain the correlated functional status among segregating V segments, but an unknown experimental factor could not be ruled out. The sequencing pipeline was judged likely to have produced a cluster of highly shared sequence variants as a technical artifact. In a later genetic analysis, a missense DCLRE1C variant was associated with V-gene and J-gene trimming of TCR beta chains, and the association was replicated in an independent cohort. The earlier analysis of almost 600 of the donors excluded some 15 rarely observed V segments, including chromosome 9 orphons, because counts were too low. In a later genetic analysis, fewer N-insertions in productive TCRs were reported among donors in an Asian-associated ancestry cluster than the 666-donor mean. Most CMV-associated TCR beta chains appeared to be HLA-restricted in a later analysis, and the HLA associations seemed to be driven largely by CMV exposure. In vitro tests confirmed that three of the cytomegalovirus-associated TCR beta chains recognize cytomegalovirus antigens. In both the original and validation cohorts, the classifier was reported to diagnose cytomegalovirus status with high specificity and sensitivity.

The library was generated by the immunoSEQ multiplex PCR assay. For the multiplex PCR, a mixture combining 60 forward primers for TCR Vbeta segments and 13 reverse primers for TCR Jbeta segments was used. The CDR3 region of rearranged TCR beta genes was amplified from genomic DNA by a multiplex PCR assay. On the Illumina HiSeq System, the amplified TCR beta libraries were sequenced as 87-base-pair reads. As for how the authors treated the data: In a later analysis, tens of millions of unique TCR beta chains were counted across the 500 to 700 repertoires, and about 9.9 million of these chains were shared by at least two donors. A nearest-neighbor algorithm error-corrected the raw reads and collapsed the reads into unique sequences, merging closely related sequences to remove PCR and sequencing errors. To assign V, D and J gene segments, CDR3 sequences were aligned to IMGT reference sequences. For a sequence to be retained, a match of at least six nucleotides to both a V gene segment and a J gene segment was required. Rearrangements were classified as productive when the CDR3 lacked stop codons and remained in frame with V and J, and all other rearrangements were classified as non-productive. Following IMGT convention, CDR3 was defined as the stretch from the second conserved V-encoded cysteine to the conserved J-encoded phenylalanine. The earlier analysis of around 640 of the donors excluded sequences that lacked an unambiguous match to a single V gene segment. An earlier analysis of a few hundred of the donors called V segments functional above 56.7% productive rearrangements and segregating when the between-donor standard deviation exceeded 5%. A statistical classification framework was built to diagnose cytomegalovirus status from the catalog of TCR beta chain sequences. In a later analysis, V and J genes were assigned by comparing TCR nucleotide sequences against IMGT/GENE-DB human TR gene sequences. Using the TCRdist pipeline, a later analysis assigned CDR3 sequences along with most-parsimonious VDJ recombination scenarios. In a later analysis, each TCR beta chain was defined by its CDR3 amino acid sequence together with its V-gene family, and reads without a unique V-gene family were excluded. A later analysis removed several hundred highly shared, low-generation-probability nucleotide sequences to deal with suspected cross-contamination and a sequencing artifact. In a later analysis, a clonal expansion index for each public chain was calculated from normalized within-repertoire ranks of inferred template counts. In a later analysis, generation probabilities were computed using a VDJ recombination model fitted to out-of-frame rearrangements, and the results were checked against IGoR. In a later analysis, TCR-TCR, TCR-HLA and TCR-CMV co-occurrence was scored with hypergeometric tests, and a repertoire-size bias correction was applied to TCR pairs. To estimate false discovery rates, a later analysis permuted the HLA or CMV assignments 20 times. In a later analysis, co-occurring TCRs were grouped with DBSCAN, and TCRdist sequence similarity was added when clustering was performed within HLA-allele-positive subsets. Repertoires with fewer than 30,000 or more than 120,000 public chains were left out of co-occurrence clustering, as were roughly five repertoires with anomalous nucleotide sharing. TCRdb retrieved this table from immuneACCESS and kept in-frame rearrangements only. Not all clones are present; in checked studies, unresolved V genes account for under half, and no reason is known for the remainder. V, J and clone size reflect that table, while D and trimming were determined from the DNA. This sample lists more than 100,000 clones; 80% were detected once. Of the sample, under 2.5% is held by the ten largest clones.

V is cut back by 5 bases and J by 7 bases, with 8 bases in the junction unmatched. CDR1 is given as SGHVS and CDR2 as FQNEAQ, both from the germline V gene. The CDR3, from cysteine to phenylalanine, totals 15 residues. Left in the record is the CDR3 DNA by itself, 45 bases read in frame from the first base. In total, approximately 700 healthy bone marrow donors made up the cohort. All cohort members were sampled while nominally healthy, although unrecorded immune exposures were likely present. The donor was CMV seronegative and belonged to the group of over 350 seronegative cohort members. Each donor provided a peripheral blood sample, and peripheral blood mononuclear cells were used for TCR beta sequencing. The Qiagen DNeasy Blood Extraction Kit was used to extract genomic DNA from the blood cell samples.

The chain joins TRBV7-8 to TRBJ2-7; 13 bases in the junction line up with TRBD2. Input material: PBMCs. This clonotype was obtained from a man aged 25-45 years in good health and CMV-seronegative. The CDR3 protein is CASSRGLAGDGEQYF. DNA sequence: TGTGCCAGCAGCCGCGGACTAGCGGGGGATGGAGAGCAGTACTTC.